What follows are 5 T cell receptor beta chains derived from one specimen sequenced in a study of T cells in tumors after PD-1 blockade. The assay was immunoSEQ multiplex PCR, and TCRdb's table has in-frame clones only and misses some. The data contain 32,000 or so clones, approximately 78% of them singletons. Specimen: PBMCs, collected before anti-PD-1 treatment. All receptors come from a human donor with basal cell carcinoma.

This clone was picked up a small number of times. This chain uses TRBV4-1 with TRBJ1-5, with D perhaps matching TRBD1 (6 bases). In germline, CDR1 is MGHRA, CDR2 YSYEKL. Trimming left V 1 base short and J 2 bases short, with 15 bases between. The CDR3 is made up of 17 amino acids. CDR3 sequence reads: CASSQVRGREGNQPQHF. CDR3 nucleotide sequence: TGCGCCAGCAGCCAAGTCAGGGGCCGAGAAGGCAATCAGCCCCAGCATTTT.

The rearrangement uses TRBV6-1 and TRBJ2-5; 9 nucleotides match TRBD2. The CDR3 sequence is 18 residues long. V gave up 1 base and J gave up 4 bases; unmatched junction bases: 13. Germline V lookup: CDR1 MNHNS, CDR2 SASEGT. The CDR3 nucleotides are TGTGCCAGCAGTGAAGTAGGGTATGGCAGCGGGAGGAGAGAGACCCAGTACTTC. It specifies CASSEVGYGSGRRETQYF.

The CDR3 loop is CASTSNGAGDTQYF. For the CDR3, the DNA is TGTGCCAGCACTTCGAATGGGGCGGGAGATACGCAGTATTTT. The gene calls are TRBV28 and TRBJ2-3, with D perhaps matching TRBD1 or TRBD2 (5 bases each). V lost 7 bases, J lost 5 bases, and 16 bases lay in between. The CDR3 has 14 amino acids. Germline loops: CDR1 MDHEN, CDR2 SYDVKM.

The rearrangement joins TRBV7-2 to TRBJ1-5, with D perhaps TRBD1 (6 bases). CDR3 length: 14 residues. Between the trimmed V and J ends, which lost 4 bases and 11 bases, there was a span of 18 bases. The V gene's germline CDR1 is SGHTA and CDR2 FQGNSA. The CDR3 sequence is CASSSTGSPGAQHF. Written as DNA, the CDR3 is TGTGCCAGCAGCTCCACAGGGAGCCCCGGGGCCCAGCATTTT.

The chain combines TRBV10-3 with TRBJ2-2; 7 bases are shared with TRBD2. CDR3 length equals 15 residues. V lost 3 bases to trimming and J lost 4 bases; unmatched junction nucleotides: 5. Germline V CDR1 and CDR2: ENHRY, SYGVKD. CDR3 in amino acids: CAISEPREFTGELFF. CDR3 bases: TGTGCCATCAGTGAACCGCGGGAGTTCACCGGGGAGCTGTTTTTT.